This TCR beta chain came from a study of PD-L1 blockade in urothelial cancer. Whole-study context: Atezolizumab was started by patients in the mid-2010s at 1,200 mg intravenously every 3 weeks. Median T cell yield per blood sample was about 150,000 cells.

The germline CDR1 and CDR2 sequences are LGHNA and YNFKEQ. The CDR3 covers 16 residues. V shed 5 bases and J shed 9 bases, with 22 bases lying between them. The study enrolled patients with locally advanced or metastatic urothelial carcinoma. Each PCR had synthetic TCR analog templates added to it as a spike-in. Profiling relied on immunoSEQ multiplex PCR, and the TCRdb table lists in-frame clones only, not all of them. The sample has 35,000 to 45,000 clones, more than 65% seen once. The chain uses TRBV4-2 and TRBJ2-2, with a tentative D call TRBD2 (7 bases). The sequence was collected from a man aged 65-85 years with urothelial cancer. Sequencing used PBMCs, obtained around atezolizumab (anti-PD-L1) treatment. The CDR3 nucleotides are TGTGCCAGCAGCGCCCGGTTGGCGGGGGCTAAGTGGGAGCTGTTTTTT. Translation gives CASSARLAGAKWELFF.